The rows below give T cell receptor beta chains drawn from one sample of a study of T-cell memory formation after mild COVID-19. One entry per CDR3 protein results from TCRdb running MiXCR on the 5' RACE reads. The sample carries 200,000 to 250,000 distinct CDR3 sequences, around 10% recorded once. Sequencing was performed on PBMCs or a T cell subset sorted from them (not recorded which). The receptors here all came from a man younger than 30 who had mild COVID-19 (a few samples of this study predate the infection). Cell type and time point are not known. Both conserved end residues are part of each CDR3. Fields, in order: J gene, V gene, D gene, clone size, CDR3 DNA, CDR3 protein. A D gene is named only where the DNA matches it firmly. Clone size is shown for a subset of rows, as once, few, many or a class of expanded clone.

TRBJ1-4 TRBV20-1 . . TGCAGTGGATTACAGACGGAAAAACTGTTTTTT CSGLQTEKLFF
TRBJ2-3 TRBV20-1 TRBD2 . TGCAGTGCCAGACTAGCGGGGGGCTCCACAGATACGCAGTATTTT CSARLAGGSTDTQYF
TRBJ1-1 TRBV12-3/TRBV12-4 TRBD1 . TGTGCCAGCAGAACGACAGGGGCGGGTGAAGCTTTCTTT CASRTTGAGEAFF
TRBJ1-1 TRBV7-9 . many TGTGCCAGCAGCCTGCTCGGGGTAATTCACACTGAAGCTTTCTTT CASSLLGVIHTEAFF
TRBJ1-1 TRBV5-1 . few TGCGCCAGCAGCGGGAGTCCTGGGGAGATGAACACTGAAGCTTTCTTT CASSGSPGEMNTEAFF
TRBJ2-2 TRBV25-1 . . TGTGCCAGCAGTGACGTTGGAGGGGGGAACACCGGGGAGCTGTTTTTT CASSDVGGGNTGELFF
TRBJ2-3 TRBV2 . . TGTGCCAGCAGCCCCCCAGGCCCAGATACGCAGTATTTT CASSPPGPDTQYF
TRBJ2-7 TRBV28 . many TGTGCCAGCAGTTTATACACAGGGCTCTACGAGCAGTACTTC CASSLYTGLYEQYF
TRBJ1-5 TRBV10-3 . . TGTGCCATCAGTGAGGTGGGGAATGGCAATCAGCCCCAGCATTTT CAISEVGNGNQPQHF
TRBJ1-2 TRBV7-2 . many TGTGCCAGCAGCTTAGTAGGTGGGGACAACTATGGCTACACCTTC CASSLVGGDNYGYTF